This passage covers 20 T cell receptor beta chains from one sample sequenced in a study of cytomegalovirus exposure and HLA in healthy donors. TCRdb's copy holds only in-frame clones and misses some; the assay was immunoSEQ multiplex PCR. Among 140,000 to 150,000 clones listed, about 94% were seen once. Sequenced: PBMCs. These TCRs come from a young man in good health and CMV-seropositive.

The chain has TRBV2 and TRBJ1-1, with 7 bases lining up with TRBD1. The CDR3 contains 14 residues. Germline loops: CDR1 SNHLY, CDR2 FYNNEI. The trim removed 4 bases at V and 5 bases at J, leaving 7 bases unmatched. The CDR3 DNA is TGTGCCAGCAGTGTACAGGGGCCTTCTACTGAAGCTTTCTTT. This encodes CASSVQGPSTEAFF.

This clone was picked up one time. The rearrangement uses TRBV13 and TRBJ2-5; 9 bases fit TRBD2. The CDR3 totals 16 residues. J lost 5 bases, V lost 5 bases, and 12 bases had no gene match. Looked up from germline, CDR1 is PRHDT and CDR2 is FYEKMQ (reference sequence). The CDR3 protein is CASSPEGGRAAETQYF. DNA of the CDR3: TGTGCCAGCAGCCCGGAAGGCGGGAGGGCCGCTGAGACCCAGTACTTC.

V gene TRBV28 combines with J gene TRBJ2-5; 9 nucleotides match TRBD1. Trimming at V came to 5 bases and at J to 6 bases, leaving 10 bases not matched to a gene. The CDR3 is 15 amino acids. Germline V gene data show CDR1 as MDHEN and CDR2 as SYDVKM. The CDR3 loop reads CASSPFAGTGKTQYF. As DNA, the CDR3 is TGTGCCAGCAGTCCCTTTGCGGGGACAGGGAAGACCCAGTACTTC.

The chain has TRBV2 and TRBJ2-4, with 9 bases that match TRBD1. Germline trimming cut 4 bases from V and 4 bases from J; bases unmatched to any gene: 14. Looked up from germline, CDR1 is SNHLY and CDR2 is FYNNEI. The CDR3 sequence is 18 residues long. In nucleotides, the CDR3 is TGTGCCAGCAGTGGGACAGGGGTTGGGCCATTGGGGAAAAACATTCAGTACTTC. Amino acid sequence: CASSGTGVGPLGKNIQYF. Supplemented by reference TRBV2 and TRBJ2-4, the full variable domain reads EPEVTQTPSHQVTQMGQEVILRCVPISNHLYFYWYRQILGQKVEFLVSFYNNEISEKSEIFDDQFSVERPDGSNFTLKIRSTKLEDSAMYFCASSGTGVGPLGKNIQYFGAGTRLSVL.

This clone was counted a few times. Other DNA variants within this sample encode the same CDR3. The chain employs TRBV7-9 and TRBJ2-1; 10 bases align to TRBD2. The CDR3 is made up of 16 amino acids. With 3 bases clipped from V and 2 bases from J, the junction kept 4 bases outside the gene matches. Germline CDR1 is SEHNR and CDR2 is FQNEAQ (reference sequence). CDR3 in amino acids: CASSLSLAGAYNEQFF. The DNA for the CDR3 is TGTGCCAGCAGCTTGTCCCTAGCGGGAGCCTACAATGAGCAGTTCTTC.

The chain is built from TRBV28 and TRBJ1-5; perhaps TRBD1 as D (5 bases). CDR1 and CDR2 (germline): MDHEN, SYDVKM. Trimming took off 6 bases at V and 7 bases at J, with 10 bases between the two ends. CDR3 length: 12 amino acids. The chain's CDR3 is CASSQGVQPQHF. DNA for the CDR3: TGTGCCAGCAGCCAAGGGGTACAGCCCCAGCATTTT.

This chain uses TRBV9 with TRBJ2-7; the match to TRBD1 covers 7 bases. This CDR3 has 15 residues. V lost 0 bases and J lost 3; bases outside the gene matches: 6. Germline V CDR1 and CDR2: SGDLS, YYNGEE. The CDR3 is CASSVGPTGDYEQYF. In nucleotides, the CDR3 is TGTGCCAGCAGCGTAGGACCTACAGGGGACTACGAGCAGTACTTC.

The CDR3: CASSLEYRVQETQYF. The CDR3, as DNA: TGCGCCAGCAGCTTGGAATACCGGGTCCAAGAGACCCAGTACTTC. The rearrangement uses TRBV5-1 and TRBJ2-5; unclear D gene. Trimming shortened V by 0 bases and J by 1 base, and 10 bases separated the two germline ends. Germline CDR1 SGHRS, CDR2 YFSETQ. The CDR3 runs to 15 residues.

This chain uses TRBV7-9 with TRBJ1-5; no clear D. V was pared by 4 bases and J by 4 bases, with 5 bases between. In germline, CDR1 is SEHNR, CDR2 FQNEAQ (reference sequence). This CDR3 is built from 12 residues. The CDR3, as DNA: TGTGCCAGCAGCTATCCGAATCAGCCCCAGCATTTT. Residues: CASSYPNQPQHF. The full variable domain, its missing parts supplied by reference TRBV7-9 and TRBJ1-5, is DTGVSQNPRHKITKRGQNVTFRCDPISEHNRLYWYRQTLGQGPEFLTYFQNEAQLEKSRLLSDRFSAERPKGSFSTLEIQRTEQGDSAMYLCASSYPNQPQHFGDGTRLSIL.

In its sample, this clone was seen once. The chain links TRBV2 to TRBJ2-3, with a weak D call TRBD2 (7 bases). Germline V gene sequence: CDR1 SNHLY, CDR2 FYNNEI. This CDR3 is 16 amino acids long. Trimming pared 2 bases from V and 1 base from J, leaving 13 bases between. The CDR3 coding sequence is TGTGCCAGCAGTGAAAGGGGAGGGGGGGGCACAGATACGCAGTATTTT. It encodes CASSERGGGGTDTQYF.

The rearrangement links TRBV13 to TRBJ2-1; 15 bases map to TRBD2. J was trimmed by 8 bases and V by 4 bases; bases with no gene match: 6. The germline V gene encodes CDR1 PRHDT and CDR2 FYEKMQ (reference sequence). The CDR3 consists of 16 residues. CDR3 in amino acids: CASSSGLAGGIDEQFF. The CDR3 DNA is TGTGCCAGCAGCTCGGGACTAGCGGGAGGCATCGATGAGCAGTTCTTC.

The V gene is TRBV27, the J gene TRBJ2-1; 11 bases fit TRBD1. Trimming took 1 base from V and 7 from J; bases not matched to a gene: 6. Germline V gives CDR1 MNHEY, CDR2 SMNVEV (reference sequence). The CDR3 runs to 16 residues. CDR3 nucleotides: TGTGCCAGCAGTTTATGGCCCGGGACAGGGGGTAATGAGCAGTTCTTC. Translation gives CASSLWPGTGGNEQFF.

This rearrangement joins TRBV30 to TRBJ2-5, with 7 positions matching TRBD1. V shed 7 bases, J shed 7 bases, and the junction held 9 bases outside the gene matches. Germline V gene data show CDR1 as GTSNPN and CDR2 as SVGIG (reference sequence). CDR3 size: 12 residues. CDR3 loop: CAFGAGTVTQYF. The CDR3 DNA follows: TGTGCCTTTGGTGCCGGGACAGTGACCCAGTACTTC.

The V and J genes are TRBV11-2 and TRBJ2-1; 11 positions match TRBD2. Germline CDR1 and CDR2: SGHAT and FQNNGV. This CDR3 has 18 amino acids. V dropped 1 base and J dropped 4; count of bases not matched to a gene: 9. CDR3 loop: CASSLVLGLADRYNEQFF. In DNA form, the CDR3 reads TGTGCCAGCAGCTTAGTTTTGGGACTAGCGGATCGTTACAATGAGCAGTTCTTC.

This clone was recorded only once. The chain has TRBV7-9 and TRBJ2-3; unclear D gene. Trimming removed 6 bases at V and 2 bases at J, with 6 bases between. CDR3 size: 12 residues. CDR1 is SEHNR and CDR2 is FQNEAQ in the germline V gene (reference sequence). CDR3 sequence (DNA): TGTGCCAGCAGTTCCCTCACAGATACGCAGTATTTT. It codes for CASSSLTDTQYF.

J is TRBJ2-5 and V is TRBV2; D is possibly TRBD2 (6 bases). V lost 3 bases and J 4 bases, leaving 15 bases between the germline ends. Germline V CDR1 and CDR2: SNHLY, FYNNEI. The CDR3 runs 15 residues. CDR3 DNA sequence: TGTGCCAGCAGTGACCCGGCGGGGCCTCGAGAGACCCAGTACTTC. It specifies CASSDPAGPRETQYF.

V is TRBV4-1 and J is TRBJ2-7; 7 bases align to TRBD2. V lost 0 bases to trimming and J lost 2 bases; unmatched junction nucleotides: 7. The CDR3 covers 16 residues. Looked up from germline, CDR1 is MGHRA and CDR2 is YSYEKL. This chain's CDR3 is CASSQESTSDTYEQYF. CDR3 DNA: TGCGCCAGCAGCCAAGAAAGTACTAGCGATACCTACGAGCAGTACTTC.

The rearrangement joins TRBV5-1 to TRBJ2-1; 8 nucleotides match TRBD1. Looked up from germline, CDR1 is SGHRS and CDR2 is YFSETQ. The CDR3 is 16 residues long. V lost 0 bases, J lost 3 bases, and 5 bases stayed unmatched. The CDR3 DNA is TGCGCCAGCAGCTTGGGGTTGACAGGGGACTACAATGAGCAGTTCTTC. It translates to CASSLGLTGDYNEQFF.

CDR3 sequence: CASSPAGGDYNEQFF. The DNA of the CDR3 is TGCGCCAGCAGCCCGGCTGGGGGGGACTACAATGAGCAGTTCTTC. The chain has TRBV5-1 and TRBJ2-1, with TRBD2 matching over 7 bases. The CDR3 has 15 amino acids. Losses at the gene ends were 4 bases for V and 3 bases for J; bases not matched to a gene: 7. Germline assignment: CDR1 SGHRS and CDR2 YFSETQ.

The chain combines TRBV4-1 with TRBJ1-5; D is perhaps TRBD1 (6 bases). CDR1 is MGHRA, CDR2 YSYEKL, per germline. The CDR3 contains 15 residues. The V end lost 5 bases, the J end lost 6 bases, and 17 bases lay between the germline ends. CDR3 nucleotide sequence: TGCGCCAGCAGCTACAGGGTATCGTTTTCTCAGCCCCAGCATTTT. This translates into CASSYRVSFSQPQHF.